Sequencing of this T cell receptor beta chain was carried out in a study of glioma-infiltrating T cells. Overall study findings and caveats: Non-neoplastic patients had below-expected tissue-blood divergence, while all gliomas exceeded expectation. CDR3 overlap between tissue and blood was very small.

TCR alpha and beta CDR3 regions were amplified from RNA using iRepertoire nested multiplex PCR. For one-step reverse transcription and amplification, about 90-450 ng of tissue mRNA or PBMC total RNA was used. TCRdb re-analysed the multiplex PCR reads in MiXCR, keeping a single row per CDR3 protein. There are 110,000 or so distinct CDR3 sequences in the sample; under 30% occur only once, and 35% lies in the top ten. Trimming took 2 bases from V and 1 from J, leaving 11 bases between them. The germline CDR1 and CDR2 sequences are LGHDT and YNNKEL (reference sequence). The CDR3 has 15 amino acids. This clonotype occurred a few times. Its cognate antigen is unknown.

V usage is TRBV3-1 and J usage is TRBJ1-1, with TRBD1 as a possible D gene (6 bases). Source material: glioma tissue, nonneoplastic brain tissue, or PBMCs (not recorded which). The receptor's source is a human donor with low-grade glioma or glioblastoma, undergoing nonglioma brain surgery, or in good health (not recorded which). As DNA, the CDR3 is TGTGCCAGCAGCCAACTGGGGGCGCGGAACACTGAAGCTTTCTTT. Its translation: CASSQLGARNTEAFF.